This T cell receptor (beta chain) stems from a study of blood T cells in healthy people across ages. CDR3 size: 15 residues. In germline, CDR1 is DFQATT, CDR2 SNEGSKA (reference sequence). Trimming took 0 bases from V and 0 from J, leaving 12 bases between them. Together with a sample-barcoded 5' primer, a J-beta primer mix was included in a second PCR lasting about 7 to 12 cycles. TCRdb ran MiXCR on the 5' RACE reads and lists one entry per CDR3 protein. The repertoire holds more than 650,000 distinct CDR3 sequences, with less than 70% as singletons. This TCR came from an elderly man in good health. The sequencing input was blood. The chain employs TRBV20-1 and TRBJ2-7; D gene uncertain. The CDR3 reads CSARDEAASSYEQYF. Here the CDR3 DNA reads TGCAGTGCTAGAGATGAGGCTGCAAGCTCCTACGAGCAGTACTTC.